This TCR beta chain originates from a study of cytomegalovirus exposure and HLA in healthy donors. Study background: Approximately 190 million T cells yielded some 120 million unique TCR beta sequences in earlier analysis.

Use of 60 Vbeta and 13 Jbeta primers characterized the PCR. Repertoires were generated with immunoSEQ multiplex PCR, while TCRdb's copy carries only in-frame clones and drops some. The table has about 120,000 clones, 60% to 85% seen once. The material sequenced was PBMCs. The sequence was obtained from a woman aged 40-49 years in good health and CMV-seropositive.

The CDR3 coding sequence is TGCAGTGCTAGCCCTAGAAATACGCAGTATTTT. Protein: CSASPRNTQYF. This rearrangement joins TRBV20-1 to TRBJ2-3, with unresolved D. CDR1 and CDR2 (germline): DFQATT, SNEGSKA (reference sequence). CDR3 size: 11 residues. V gave up 3 bases and J gave up 7 bases, with 8 bases separating them.